This section outlines one T cell receptor beta chain sequence together with its context. Its antigen remains unidentified. These data originate in a study of T cells after yellow fever vaccination. Notes on the study in general: A minor fraction of clonotypes spanned both CD4 and CD8 compartments. Clones that expanded after primary vaccination mostly reappeared after the booster (around 96% CD4, roughly 90% CD8). Weaker in magnitude, the secondary response showed a faster peak on day 5 versus 15.

TCR cDNA was made by 5'RACE template switching, adding a universal primer site and UMIs. TCRdb re-derived calls from the 5' RACE reads in MiXCR, one entry per CDR3 protein. The repertoire has 360,000 or so distinct CDR3 sequences, roughly 12% of them found once; the top ten carry roughly 18%. The ends lost 5 bases at V and 8 bases at J; junction bases unmatched: 11. CDR3 length: 15 residues. Germline CDR1 reads SGHDN; CDR2 reads FVKESK. This TCR was sampled from a man aged 18 to 30 who received the YFV17D yellow fever vaccine. The sample in question was PBMCs, obtained on the day of the first yellow fever vaccination. The V and J genes are TRBV14 and TRBJ1-2; 10 nucleotides match TRBD1. This chain's CDR3 is CASSTSTGGVGGYTF. CDR3 nucleotide sequence: TGTGCCAGCAGCACCTCGACAGGGGGCGTTGGAGGCTACACCTTC.